This T cell receptor beta chain was documented in a study of CD8 T cells in Susac syndrome. Sequencing of TCR beta, carried out with a high-throughput approach, was applied to CD8+ and CD4+ T cells from the blood. The multiple sclerosis control cohort comprised treatment-naive individuals presenting with stable or active relapsing-remitting disease. It was negative isolation that provided the CD8+ and CD4+ T cells, whereas TEMRA cells were enriched by FACS. V was shortened by 8 bases and J by 1 base, with 15 bases between the two germline ends. The CDR3 is 15 residues long. Germline V gene sequence: CDR1 MNHNS, CDR2 SASEGT. The RNA, about 0.45 to 1 ug, was put through reverse transcription using random hexamers. Amplification of TCR beta CDR3 spanned 54 Vbeta and 13 Jbeta via immunoSEQ multiplex PCR. TCRdb reprocessed the immunoSEQ multiplex PCR reads with MiXCR, giving one entry per CDR3 protein. The sample consists of just over 300,000 distinct CDR3 sequences, roughly 94% of them appearing once.

The chain has TRBV6-1 and TRBJ1-3; D remains unclear. Source material: CD4+ T cells from PBMCs. The TCR originated in a human donor with multiple sclerosis. The CDR3 spells CASCDGDRSGNTIYF. The DNA for the CDR3 is TGTGCCAGCTGCGACGGGGATCGATCTGGAAACACCATATATTTT.